The 27 T cell receptor beta chains in this list originate from one sample, sequenced in a study of T cells expressing NK-cell markers. With the 5' RACE reads reprocessed, TCRdb shows one record per CDR3 protein and no DNA. The sample spans 250,000 to 300,000 distinct CDR3 sequences; the ten largest clones claim around 3.9%. The sample comprised blood T cells: a sorted CD56 or NKG2C T cell subset, CD4+ or CD8+ T cells, or bulk PBMC T cells (not recorded which). These receptors originate from a woman between 18 and 69 years old in good health.

The chain is built from TRBV9 and TRBJ2-5; the D call from TCRdb, TRBD1, cannot be confirmed without DNA. The CDR3 length is 16 residues. Germline CDR1 and CDR2: SGDLS and YYNGEE. The CDR3 sequence: CASSVVGTGAQETQYF.

The chain recombines TRBV9 with TRBJ2-1; with no DNA, the TCRdb D assignment of TRBD1 cannot be verified. The length of the CDR3 is 13 residues. CDR1 and CDR2 (germline): SGDLS, YYNGEE. The CDR3 sequence: CASSVRTVSEQFF.

The chain uses TRBV20-1 and TRBJ2-3; TCRdb designates TRBD2, a call that cannot be tested without DNA. The CDR3 spans 15 residues. Germline CDR1 reads DFQATT; CDR2 reads SNEGSKA (reference sequence). CDR3: CSAAFGTSAADTQYF.

This chain links TRBV20-1 with TRBJ1-2; TCRdb names TRBD1, which stays unverified in the absence of DNA. Germline V CDR1 and CDR2: DFQATT, SNEGSKA (reference sequence). The CDR3 spans 16 residues. CDR3: CSARDPFWDRDYGYTF.

The chain carries TRBV29-1 and TRBJ2-2; there is no DNA to check the TCRdb D call of TRBD1. The CDR3 consists of 14 residues. The V gene's germline CDR1 is SQVTM and CDR2 ANQGSEA. Here the CDR3 reads CSATGLSNTGELFF.

This chain links TRBV28 with TRBJ2-5; the TCRdb call, TRBD1, lacks DNA for checking. This CDR3 spans 14 amino acids. In germline, CDR1 is MDHEN, CDR2 SYDVKM. The CDR3 here is CASRVGGLEETQYF.

The chain uses TRBV7-3 and TRBJ1-1; TCRdb indicates TRBD1, and absent DNA this call remains unverified. In germline, CDR1 is SGHTA, CDR2 FQGTGA. The CDR3 consists of 14 residues. The CDR3: CASRQTGENTEAFF.

The chain has TRBV4-3 and TRBJ2-1; the D gene TCRdb calls, TRBD2, cannot be checked with no DNA. The CDR3 has 16 residues. The V gene's germline CDR1 is LGHNA and CDR2 YSLEER. CDR3 residues: CASSAPGTRGIDEQFF.

The V and J genes are TRBV5-1 and TRBJ2-4; no DNA is available, so the TRBD1 call from TCRdb remains unchecked. The CDR3 is made up of 15 amino acids. Germline loops: CDR1 SGHRS, CDR2 YFSETQ. CDR3 sequence reads: CASSPGETAKNIQYF.

The chain uses TRBV18 and TRBJ2-7. The CDR3 is 12 amino acids. The germline V gene encodes CDR1 KGHSH and CDR2 LQKENI. The CDR3 region is CASSPNSYEQYF.

The chain joins TRBV12-3 or TRBV12-4 to TRBJ1-4. The CDR3 consists of 15 residues. The CDR3 is CASSPPGRGGEKLFF.

CDR3 sequence reads: CASTLDATDTQYF. The genes are TRBV19 and TRBJ2-3. This CDR3 has 13 residues. CDR1 and CDR2 (germline): LNHDA, SQIVND (reference sequence).

The chain combines TRBV12-3 or TRBV12-4 with TRBJ1-5; lacking DNA, the TRBD1 call made by TCRdb goes unchecked. The CDR3 length is 14 residues. The CDR3 region is CASRTRVGNQPQHF.

The V and J genes are TRBV7-3 and TRBJ2-5. Germline values: CDR1 SGHTA, CDR2 FQGTGA. The CDR3 is 15 amino acids. CDR3 protein: CASSLSGVPSETQYF.

The V and J genes are TRBV9 and TRBJ2-5; the D gene TCRdb calls, TRBD2, cannot be checked with no DNA. There are 17 residues in the CDR3. CDR1 is SGDLS and CDR2 is YYNGEE in the germline V gene. This CDR3 is CASSVSASGGVPETQYF. Looking up the rest from reference TRBV9 and TRBJ2-5 gives the full variable domain: DSGVTQTPKHLITATGQRVTLRCSPRSGDLSVYWYQQSLDQGLQFLIQYYNGEERAKGNILERFSAQQFPDLHSELNLSSLELGDSALYFCASSVSASGGVPETQYFGPGTRLLVL.

This sequence joins TRBV5-1 and TRBJ2-5; the D call from TCRdb, TRBD2, cannot be confirmed without DNA. In germline, CDR1 is SGHRS, CDR2 YFSETQ. This CDR3 comprises 13 residues. Here the CDR3 reads CATRPSAGETQYF. Looking up the rest from reference TRBV5-1 and TRBJ2-5 gives the full variable domain: KAGVTQTPRYLIKTRGQQVTLSCSPISGHRSVSWYQQTPGQGLQFLFEYFSETQRNKGNFPGRFSGRQFSNSRSEMNVSTLELGDSALYLCATRPSAGETQYFGPGTRLLVL.

This chain connects TRBV6-1 to TRBJ2-5; TCRdb calls TRBD2, which cannot be checked without DNA. This CDR3 is built from 16 residues. Germline V lookup: CDR1 MNHNS, CDR2 SASEGT. The CDR3 here is CASSARTSGGGETQYF.

The chain recombines TRBV5-1 with TRBJ2-2; TCRdb's D call of TRBD1 is untestable without DNA. Germline CDR1 is SGHRS and CDR2 is YFSETQ. The CDR3 loop spans 14 amino acids. The CDR3 region is CASSLTGGTGELFF.

This sequence joins TRBV6-1 and TRBJ2-3; TCRdb's assignment of TRBD2 cannot be checked, as there is no DNA. Germline CDR1 reads MNHNS; CDR2 reads SASEGT. The CDR3 contains 14 residues. The CDR3 region is CASSATSATDTQYF.

The chain couples TRBV19 to TRBJ1-5; the TCRdb call, TRBD1, lacks DNA for checking. The CDR3 covers 12 residues. Germline CDR1 and CDR2: LNHDA and SQIVND (reference sequence). The CDR3 reads CARSGETQPQHF.

V usage is TRBV20-1 and J usage is TRBJ2-7; there is no DNA to check the TCRdb D call of TRBD2. Looked up from germline, CDR1 is DFQATT and CDR2 is SNEGSKA (reference sequence). The CDR3 consists of 15 residues. The CDR3 is CSARDPGTSGYEQYF.

J is TRBJ2-2 and V is TRBV12-3 or TRBV12-4. This CDR3 has 13 residues. The CDR3 loop reads CASSLLRGGELFF.

This clonotype is deemed medium-sized by its frequency. The V gene is TRBV4-1, the J gene TRBJ2-6; with no DNA, the TCRdb D assignment of TRBD1 cannot be verified. CDR1 is MGHRA, CDR2 YSYEKL, per germline. This CDR3 spans 16 amino acids. CDR3 residues: CAAARGSFSGANVLTF.

This chain uses TRBV27 with TRBJ1-5; TCRdb's assignment of TRBD1 cannot be checked, as there is no DNA. Germline V gene data show CDR1 as MNHEY and CDR2 as SMNVEV (reference sequence). The length of the CDR3 is 13 residues. The CDR3 loop is CASSIDRVGPQHF.

The chain has TRBV7-3 and TRBJ2-1. The CDR3 is 15 residues long. Germline CDR1 is SGHTA and CDR2 is FQGTGA. The CDR3 here is CASSLTYDNYNEQFF.

The chain combines TRBV2 with TRBJ2-5; TCRdb's D call, TRBD1, is unchecked because there is no DNA. Germline V gene lookup returns CDR1 SNHLY and CDR2 FYNNEI. This CDR3 is built from 14 residues. Here the CDR3 reads CASRLTQGAETQYF.

J is TRBJ2-3 and V is TRBV10-3; TCRdb reports TRBD1, a call that lacks DNA to check it against. CDR3 length equals 14 residues. Per germline, CDR1 ENHRY and CDR2 SYGVKD. CDR3 loop: CAIRGTGGADTQYF.